The 6 T cell receptor beta chains presented below share a single source sample, sequenced in a study of molecular identifiers for immune sequencing clone quantification. TCRdb independently ran MiXCR on the PCR reads; one entry per CDR3 protein. The profile shows 600,000 to 650,000 distinct CDR3 sequences, nearly 20% of them singletons. The specimen was naive CD8+ T cells from blood, with Jurkat cell RNA spiked in. The subset is: FACS-sorted CD8+CD4-CCR7+CD45RA+ naive T cells. The receptor source for this set is a human donor in good health. Some libraries in this study had Jurkat cell RNA spiked in.

Comment on this clonotype: A much larger clone lies one base from this, so it may be a read error. V and J are TRBV9 and TRBJ2-2; D could derive from TRBD1 or TRBD2 (5 bases each). The CDR3 runs 17 residues. V was cut by 4 bases and J by 4 bases, with 20 bases left in between. Germline values: CDR1 SGDLS, CDR2 YYNGEE. CDR3 nucleotides: TGTGCCAGCAGCATTAGTGGGGGACGCGCGAGCACCGGGGAGCTGTTTTTT. It codes for CASSISGGRASTGELFF.

This clonotype has a count of ten or more. The rearrangement joins TRBV7-9 to TRBJ2-1, with 7 bases fitting TRBD2. Germline CDR1 reads SEHNR; CDR2 reads FQNEAQ (reference sequence). The CDR3 runs 15 residues. Germline trimming cut 4 bases from V and 8 bases from J; bases unmatched to any gene: 11. CDR3 sequence (DNA): TGTGCCAGCAGCTCCTATGGTTCCGCGGGGGATGAGCAGTTCTTC. Translation gives CASSSYGSAGDEQFF. Supplemented by reference TRBV7-9 and TRBJ2-1, the full variable domain reads DTGVSQNPRHKITKRGQNVTFRCDPISEHNRLYWYRQTLGQGPEFLTYFQNEAQLEKSRLLSDRFSAERPKGSFSTLEIQRTEQGDSAMYLCASSSYGSAGDEQFFGPGTRLTVL.

With respect to this clonotype: A much larger clone differs from this one at a single base, so this may be a read error. The CDR3 nucleotides read TGTGCCACCAGTGCCTCGGTAGATTTTCAGCCCCGGCATTTT. Protein sequence: CATSASVDFQPRHF. V is TRBV24-1 and J is TRBJ1-5; D unresolved. This CDR3 has 14 residues. Germline assignment: CDR1 KGHDR and CDR2 SFDVKD.

Remarks on this clonotype: With a much larger clone just one base away, this may be a read error. The conserved closing phenylalanine or tryptophan is absent in this CDR3, likely reflecting a read error. The J gene is TRBJ2-7, the V gene TRBV5-3; D is possibly TRBD1 or TRBD2 (5 bases each). TRBV5-3 has ORF status, its function being uncertain. This CDR3 has 13 amino acids. The V end was cut by 8 bases, the J end by 2 bases, with 14 bases between. The CDR3 DNA reads TGTGCCAGCAGCGCCGAGGGACCCTACGAGCAGTACTCC. It specifies CASSAEGPYEQYS.

This clonotype was counted ten times or more. The chain is built from TRBV29-1 and TRBJ2-3, with D tentatively TRBD1 (5 bases). The germline V and J ends were trimmed by 1 base and 3 bases, with 8 bases remaining between them. This CDR3 comprises 13 residues. The germline CDR1 and CDR2 sequences are SQVTM and ANQGSEA. Here the CDR3 reads CSVEGGETDTQYF. The DNA for the CDR3 is TGCAGCGTTGAAGGGGGCGAGACAGATACGCAGTATTTT.

In the case of this clonotype: One end of the junction fails to match germline, which may point to a read error. The CDR3 nucleotides read TGCAGTGCTAGGGTTAACGGGATCTCCTGCGAGCAGTACTTC. It yields the protein CSARVNGISCEQYF. J is TRBJ2-7 and V is TRBV20-1; tentative D call: TRBD2 (5 bases). CDR3 length: 14 amino acids. Germline V lookup: CDR1 DFQATT, CDR2 SNEGSKA (reference sequence).